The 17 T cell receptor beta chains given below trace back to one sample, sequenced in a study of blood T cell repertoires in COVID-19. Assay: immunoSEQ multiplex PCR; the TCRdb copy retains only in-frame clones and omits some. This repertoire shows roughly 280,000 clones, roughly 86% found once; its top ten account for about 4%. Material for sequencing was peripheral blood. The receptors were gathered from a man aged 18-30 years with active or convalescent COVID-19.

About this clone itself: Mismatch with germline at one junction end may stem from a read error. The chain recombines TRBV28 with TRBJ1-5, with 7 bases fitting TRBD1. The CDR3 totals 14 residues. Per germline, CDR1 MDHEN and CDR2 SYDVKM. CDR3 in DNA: TGTGCCAGCACTTTACCGGACAGGAATCAGCCCCAGCATTTT. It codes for CASTLPDRNQPQHF.

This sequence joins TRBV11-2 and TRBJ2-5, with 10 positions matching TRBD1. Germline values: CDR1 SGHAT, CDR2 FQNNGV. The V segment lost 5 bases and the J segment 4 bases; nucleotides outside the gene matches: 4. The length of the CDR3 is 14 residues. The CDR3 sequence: CASSQTGGVETQYF. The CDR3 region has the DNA TGTGCCAGCAGCCAGACAGGGGGCGTAGAGACCCAGTACTTC. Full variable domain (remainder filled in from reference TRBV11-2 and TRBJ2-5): EAGVAQSPRYKIIEKRQSVAFWCNPISGHATLYWYQQILGQGPKLLIQFQNNGVVDDSQLPKDRFSAERLKGVDSTLKIQPAKLEDSAVYLCASSQTGGVETQYFGPGTRLLVL.

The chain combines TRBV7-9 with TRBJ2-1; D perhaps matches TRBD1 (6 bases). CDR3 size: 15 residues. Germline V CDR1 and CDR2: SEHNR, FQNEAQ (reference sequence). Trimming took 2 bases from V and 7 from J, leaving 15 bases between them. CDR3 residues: CASSLSVRGSNEQFF. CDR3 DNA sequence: TGTGCCAGCAGCTTATCGGTAAGGGGGTCAAATGAGCAGTTCTTC.

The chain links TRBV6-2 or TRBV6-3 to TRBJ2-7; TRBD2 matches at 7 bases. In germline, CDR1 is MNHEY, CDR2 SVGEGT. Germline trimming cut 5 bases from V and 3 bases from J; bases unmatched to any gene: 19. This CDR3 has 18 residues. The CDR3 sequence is CASSKRRSLREKIYEQYF. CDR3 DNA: TGTGCCAGCAGTAAACGACGGTCTTTGCGGGAGAAGATCTACGAGCAGTACTTC.

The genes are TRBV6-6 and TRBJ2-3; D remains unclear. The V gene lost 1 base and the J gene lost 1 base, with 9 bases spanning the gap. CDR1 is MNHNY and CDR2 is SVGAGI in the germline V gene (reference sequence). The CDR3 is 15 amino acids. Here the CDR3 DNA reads TGTGCCAGCAGTTACTTGCTAATCCGCACAGATACGCAGTATTTT. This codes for CASSYLLIRTDTQYF.

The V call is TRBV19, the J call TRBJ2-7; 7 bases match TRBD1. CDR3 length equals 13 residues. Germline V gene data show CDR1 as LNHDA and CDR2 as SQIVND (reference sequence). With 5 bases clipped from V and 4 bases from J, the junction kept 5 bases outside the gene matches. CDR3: CASSYRGGYEQYF. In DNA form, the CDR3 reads TGTGCCAGTAGTTACAGGGGTGGGTACGAGCAGTACTTC.

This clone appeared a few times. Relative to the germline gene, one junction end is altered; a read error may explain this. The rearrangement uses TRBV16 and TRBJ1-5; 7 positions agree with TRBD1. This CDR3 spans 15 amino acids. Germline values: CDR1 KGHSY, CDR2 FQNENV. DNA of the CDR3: TGTGCCAGCAGTCAATTCACAGGGGGCAATCAGCCCCAGCATTTT. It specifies CASSQFTGGNQPQHF.

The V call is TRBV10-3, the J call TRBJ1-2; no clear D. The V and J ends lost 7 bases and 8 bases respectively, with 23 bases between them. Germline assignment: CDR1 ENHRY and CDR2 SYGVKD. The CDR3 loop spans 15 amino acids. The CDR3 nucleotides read TGTGCCATCACCGGGGTTGCAGCCCGACCGGGGGGCTACACCTTC. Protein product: CAITGVAARPGGYTF.

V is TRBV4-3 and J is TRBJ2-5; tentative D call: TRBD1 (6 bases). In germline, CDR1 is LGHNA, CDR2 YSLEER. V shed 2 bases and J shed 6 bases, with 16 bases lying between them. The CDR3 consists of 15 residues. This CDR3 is CASSQNPQGGQTQYF. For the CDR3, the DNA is TGCGCCAGCAGCCAAAACCCACAGGGTGGGCAGACCCAGTACTTC.

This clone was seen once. CDR3 coding DNA: TGTGCCAGCAGCCTTCCCGGACAGCCCTACGAGCAGTACTTC. Its protein product is CASSLPGQPYEQYF. This sequence joins TRBV3-1 (or the pseudogene TRBV3-2) and TRBJ2-7; TRBD1 is a possible D gene (6 bases). CDR3 length equals 14 residues. Germline V gives CDR1 LGHDT, CDR2 YNNKEL (reference sequence). V lost 4 bases to trimming and J lost 2 bases, with 12 bases between them.

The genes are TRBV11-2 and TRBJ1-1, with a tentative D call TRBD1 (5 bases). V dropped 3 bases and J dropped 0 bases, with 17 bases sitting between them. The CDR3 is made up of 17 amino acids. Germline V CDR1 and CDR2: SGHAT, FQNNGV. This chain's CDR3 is CASSFTLQGKMNTEAFF. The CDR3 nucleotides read TGTGCCAGCAGCTTTACACTCCAGGGAAAAATGAACACTGAAGCTTTCTTT.

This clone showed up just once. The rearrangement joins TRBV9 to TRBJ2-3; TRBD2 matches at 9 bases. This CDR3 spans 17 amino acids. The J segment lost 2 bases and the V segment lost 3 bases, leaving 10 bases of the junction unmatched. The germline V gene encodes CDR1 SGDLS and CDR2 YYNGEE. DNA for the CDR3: TGTGCCAGCAGCGCAAGCGGGGGGAATTCACCCACAGATACGCAGTATTTT. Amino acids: CASSASGGNSPTDTQYF.

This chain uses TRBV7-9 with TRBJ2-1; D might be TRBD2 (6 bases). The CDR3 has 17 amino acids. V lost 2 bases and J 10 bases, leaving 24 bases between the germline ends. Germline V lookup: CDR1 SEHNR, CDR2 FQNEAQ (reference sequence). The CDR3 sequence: CASSLPEIPGAIEEQFF. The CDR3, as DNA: TGTGCCAGCAGCTTACCTGAGATCCCGGGAGCGATAGAGGAGCAGTTCTTC.

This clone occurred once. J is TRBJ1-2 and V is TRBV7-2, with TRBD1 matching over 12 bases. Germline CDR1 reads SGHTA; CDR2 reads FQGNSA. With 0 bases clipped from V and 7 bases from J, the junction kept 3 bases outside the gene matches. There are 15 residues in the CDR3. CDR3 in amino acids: CASSLAGTGGSGYTF. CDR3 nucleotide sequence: TGTGCCAGCAGCTTAGCTGGGACAGGGGGCTCTGGCTACACCTTC.

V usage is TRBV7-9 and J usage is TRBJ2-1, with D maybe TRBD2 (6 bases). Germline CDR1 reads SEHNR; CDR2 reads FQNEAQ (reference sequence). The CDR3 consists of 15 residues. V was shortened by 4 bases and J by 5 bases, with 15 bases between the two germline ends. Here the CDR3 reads CASSSAKGGDNEQFF. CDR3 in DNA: TGTGCCAGCAGCTCCGCAAAAGGAGGGGACAATGAGCAGTTCTTC.

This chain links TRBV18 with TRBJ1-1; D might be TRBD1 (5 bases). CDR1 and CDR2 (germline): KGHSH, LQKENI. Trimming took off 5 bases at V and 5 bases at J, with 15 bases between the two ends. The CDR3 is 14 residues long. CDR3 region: CASSTTGEETEAFF. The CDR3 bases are TGTGCCAGCTCAACTACAGGCGAGGAGACTGAAGCTTTCTTT.

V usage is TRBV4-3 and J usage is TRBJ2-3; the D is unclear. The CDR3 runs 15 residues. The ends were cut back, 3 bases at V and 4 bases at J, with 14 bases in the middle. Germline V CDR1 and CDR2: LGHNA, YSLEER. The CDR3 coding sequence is TGCGCCAGCAGCCAGGGCGTTGGTGGCCCAGATACGCAGTATTTT. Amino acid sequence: CASSQGVGGPDTQYF.